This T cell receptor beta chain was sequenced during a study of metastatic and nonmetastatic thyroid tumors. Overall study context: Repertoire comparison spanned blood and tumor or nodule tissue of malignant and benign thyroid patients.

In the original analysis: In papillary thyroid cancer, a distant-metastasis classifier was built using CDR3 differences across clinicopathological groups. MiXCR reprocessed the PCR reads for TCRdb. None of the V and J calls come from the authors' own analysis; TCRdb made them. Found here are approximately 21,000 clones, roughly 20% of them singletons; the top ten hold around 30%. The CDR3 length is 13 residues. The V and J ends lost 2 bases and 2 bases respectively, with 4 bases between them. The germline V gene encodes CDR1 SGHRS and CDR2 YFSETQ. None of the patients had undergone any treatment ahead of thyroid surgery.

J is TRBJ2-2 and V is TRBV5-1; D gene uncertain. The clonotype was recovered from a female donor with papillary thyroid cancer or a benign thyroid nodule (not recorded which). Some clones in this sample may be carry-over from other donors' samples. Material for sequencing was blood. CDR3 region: CASSLTNTGELFF. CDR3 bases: TGCGCCAGCAGCTTAACAAACACCGGGGAGCTGTTTTTT.